The clone carrying this T cell receptor (beta chain) was observed a handful of times. CDR1 MNHEY and CDR2 SVGAGI come from the germline V gene. V shed 5 bases and J shed 6 bases, with 11 bases lying between them. This CDR3 contains 14 residues. Primers included in the PCR were 60 Vbeta and 13 Jbeta primers. The method was immunoSEQ multiplex PCR; TCRdb's version includes in-frame clones alone and lacks a portion of them. Seen here are 150,000 to 200,000 clones, approximately 11% observed once, and the top ten hold less than 8.5%. These data are taken from a study of cytomegalovirus exposure and HLA in healthy donors.

The V gene is TRBV6-5, the J gene TRBJ1-6, with D perhaps TRBD1 (6 bases). Sample: PBMCs. The sequence derives from a man over 45 in good health and CMV-seropositive. As DNA, the CDR3 is TGTGCCAGCAGTGCCGACAGGAGTAATTCACCCCTCCACTTT. Its protein is CASSADRSNSPLHF.